Listed below are T cell receptor beta chains from one sample, sequenced in a study of Ad26.COV2.S vaccination and SARS-CoV-2 variants. Clones were sequenced by immunoSEQ multiplex PCR, and TCRdb holds only the in-frame ones, with some missing. The table includes around 450,000 clones, roughly 88% detected once. Sequences were derived from peripheral blood, sampled in a trial of Ad26.COV2.S vaccine versus placebo. These receptors all stem from a person between 18 and 60 years old who received the Ad26.COV2.S COVID-19 vaccine or a placebo. Each CDR3 is given with its conserved first and last residue. Fields, in order: J gene, D gene, clone size, V gene, CDR3 DNA, CDR3 protein. D genes are given only for firm matches. Clone size is not always given. Where it is, it says once, few, many or a class for expanded clones.

j_gene: TRBJ1-4
d_gene: .
abundance: .
v_gene: TRBV7-6
CDR3nt: TGTGCCAGCAGCCGGAGACAGGACCCAACTAATGAAAAACTGTTTTTT
CDR3aa: CASSRRQDPTNEKLFF

j_gene: TRBJ2-1
d_gene: TRBD2
abundance: .
v_gene: TRBV30
CDR3nt: TGTGCCTGGAGTTTAGCGGGAGAATACAATGAGCAGTTCTTC
CDR3aa: CAWSLAGEYNEQFF

j_gene: TRBJ1-5
d_gene: .
abundance: .
v_gene: TRBV6-2/TRBV6-3
CDR3nt: TGTGCCAGCAGTTACGGGGCGGATCAGCCCCAGCATTTT
CDR3aa: CASSYGADQPQHF

j_gene: TRBJ1-6
d_gene: .
abundance: few
v_gene: TRBV5-4
CDR3nt: TGTGCCAGCAGCTTGGAGCACGGGTCACCCCTCCACTTT
CDR3aa: CASSLEHGSPLHF

j_gene: TRBJ2-5
d_gene: .
abundance: .
v_gene: TRBV30
CDR3nt: TGTGCCTGGAGTGCAGGGAATCAAGAGACCCAGTACTTC
CDR3aa: CAWSAGNQETQYF

j_gene: TRBJ1-2
d_gene: .
abundance: .
v_gene: TRBV5-1
CDR3nt: TGCGCCAGCAGCTTAAGGGCGGGGTATGGCTACACCTTC
CDR3aa: CASSLRAGYGYTF

j_gene: TRBJ2-5
d_gene: TRBD1
abundance: .
v_gene: TRBV29-1
CDR3nt: TGCAGCTTTAAATTCCCGGGACAGCAAGAGACCCAGTACTTC
CDR3aa: CSFKFPGQQETQYF

j_gene: TRBJ2-1
d_gene: .
abundance: .
v_gene: TRBV19
CDR3nt: TGTGCCAGTAGTATAGACGCGTCGGCGGGGGCCTACTACAATGAGCAGTTCTTC
CDR3aa: CASSIDASAGAYYNEQFF

j_gene: TRBJ2-7
d_gene: TRBD1
abundance: .
v_gene: TRBV18
CDR3nt: TGTGCCAGCTCACCACGGGACAGCTCCGAGCAGTACTTC
CDR3aa: CASSPRDSSEQYF

j_gene: TRBJ1-1
d_gene: TRBD1
abundance: .
v_gene: TRBV29-1
CDR3nt: TGCAGCGTAGCAAGGGGGCGGGACACTGAAGCTTTCTTT
CDR3aa: CSVARGRDTEAFF

j_gene: TRBJ1-6
d_gene: TRBD1
abundance: .
v_gene: TRBV11-2
CDR3nt: TGTGCCAGCAGCTTGCCGGGACAGCCAGTTAATTCACCCCTCCACTTT
CDR3aa: CASSLPGQPVNSPLHF

j_gene: TRBJ2-7
d_gene: .
abundance: .
v_gene: TRBV28
CDR3nt: TGTGCCAGCAGTTTGGGGTACGAGCAGTACTTC
CDR3aa: CASSLGYEQYF

j_gene: TRBJ2-7
d_gene: .
abundance: .
v_gene: TRBV5-6
CDR3nt: TGTGCCAGCAGCTTCAGGACAAGGAGCTACGAGCAGTACTTC
CDR3aa: CASSFRTRSYEQYF

j_gene: TRBJ2-3
d_gene: .
abundance: .
v_gene: TRBV19
CDR3nt: TGTGCCAGTAGTGCTCGCCCAGATACGCAGTATTTT
CDR3aa: CASSARPDTQYF

j_gene: TRBJ1-1
d_gene: TRBD1
abundance: .
v_gene: TRBV7-9
CDR3nt: TGTGCCAGCAGCTTAGATGGGGGGGACAGAGCTTTCTTT
CDR3aa: CASSLDGGDRAFF

j_gene: TRBJ2-7
d_gene: TRBD1
abundance: .
v_gene: TRBV6-1
CDR3nt: TGTGCCAGCAGTGAGGGGGACAGGGTCGAGCAGTACTTC
CDR3aa: CASSEGDRVEQYF

j_gene: TRBJ2-1
d_gene: TRBD2
abundance: .
v_gene: TRBV6-5
CDR3nt: TGTGCCAGCAGTTTGGTCTCGGGACTAGCGGGACATGAGCAGTTCTTC
CDR3aa: CASSLVSGLAGHEQFF

j_gene: TRBJ1-5
d_gene: .
abundance: .
v_gene: TRBV7-8
CDR3nt: TGTGCCAGCAGCTTCTACAGAAGCAATCAGCCCCAGCATTTT
CDR3aa: CASSFYRSNQPQHF

j_gene: TRBJ2-5
d_gene: .
abundance: .
v_gene: TRBV27
CDR3nt: TGTGCCAGCAGTCCAGACCCGACAGGAGGAGAGACCCAGTACTTC
CDR3aa: CASSPDPTGGETQYF

j_gene: TRBJ1-4
d_gene: .
abundance: .
v_gene: TRBV30
CDR3nt: TGTGCCTTACTGCCAGCGGAGGCTCGGGGGGGGAGCGAAAAACTGTTTTTT
CDR3aa: CALLPAEARGGSEKLFF

j_gene: TRBJ1-1
d_gene: .
abundance: .
v_gene: TRBV6-2/TRBV6-3
CDR3nt: TGTGCCAGCAGTCAGTCTGGCGGGTCGGTCTACACTGAAGCTTTCTTT
CDR3aa: CASSQSGGSVYTEAFF

j_gene: TRBJ2-5
d_gene: .
abundance: .
v_gene: TRBV5-1
CDR3nt: TGCGCCAGCAGCTTGGGACGGGGGGCTGAAGAGACCCAGTACTTC
CDR3aa: CASSLGRGAEETQYF

j_gene: TRBJ2-5
d_gene: .
abundance: once
v_gene: TRBV10-3
CDR3nt: TGTGCCATCAAACAAGGACCTAACCAAGAGACCCAGTACTTC
CDR3aa: CAIKQGPNQETQYF

j_gene: TRBJ2-7
d_gene: .
abundance: .
v_gene: TRBV19
CDR3nt: TGTGCCAGTAGTAGTACATGGCAGGAAAGCTCCTACGAGCAGTACTTC
CDR3aa: CASSSTWQESSYEQYF

j_gene: TRBJ2-5
d_gene: .
abundance: .
v_gene: TRBV5-4
CDR3nt: TGTGCCAGCAGCTTGGGGGGGGTAAGAGAGACCCAGTACTTC
CDR3aa: CASSLGGVRETQYF

j_gene: TRBJ2-7
d_gene: .
abundance: .
v_gene: TRBV27
CDR3nt: TGTGCCAGCAGTTTCTATCCCAGATCCTACGAGCAGTACTTC
CDR3aa: CASSFYPRSYEQYF

j_gene: TRBJ1-2
d_gene: .
abundance: .
v_gene: TRBV2
CDR3nt: TGTGCCAGCACCGACTCGAATAATTACGGGGCCTATGGCTACACCTTC
CDR3aa: CASTDSNNYGAYGYTF

j_gene: TRBJ1-4
d_gene: .
abundance: .
v_gene: TRBV5-4
CDR3nt: TGTGCCAGCTCTCCTCAAAAGGGGATCAATGAAAAACTGTTTTTT
CDR3aa: CASSPQKGINEKLFF

j_gene: TRBJ2-1
d_gene: .
abundance: .
v_gene: TRBV6-5
CDR3nt: TGTGCCAGCAGGCCCAGCACGGGGAATGAGCAGTTCTTC
CDR3aa: CASRPSTGNEQFF

j_gene: TRBJ1-2
d_gene: .
abundance: few
v_gene: TRBV2
CDR3nt: TGTGCCAGCAGTGATTATGTGTCAGGCGGATATGGCTACACCTTC
CDR3aa: CASSDYVSGGYGYTF

j_gene: TRBJ2-3
d_gene: .
abundance: .
v_gene: TRBV2
CDR3nt: TGTGCCAGCAGTCCCGGCCCTGCGCCGGGCACAGATACGCAGTATTTT
CDR3aa: CASSPGPAPGTDTQYF

j_gene: TRBJ1-4
d_gene: TRBD1
abundance: once
v_gene: TRBV28
CDR3nt: TGTGCCAGCAGTTTTTATGCCGGGACAGGGTTTCCCCTTAATGAAAAACTGTTTTTT
CDR3aa: CASSFYAGTGFPLNEKLFF

j_gene: TRBJ2-5
d_gene: TRBD2
abundance: .
v_gene: TRBV29-1
CDR3nt: TGCAGCGGGTCTAGCGGGGGGAGACAAGAGACCCAGTACTTC
CDR3aa: CSGSSGGRQETQYF

j_gene: TRBJ1-2
d_gene: TRBD1
abundance: .
v_gene: TRBV10-3
CDR3nt: TGTGCCATCAGTGATACGGGACAGGCCTATGGCTACACCTTC
CDR3aa: CAISDTGQAYGYTF

j_gene: TRBJ1-5
d_gene: .
abundance: .
v_gene: TRBV19
CDR3nt: TGTGCCAGTTCCCCCACGGGGTGGGAGCCCCAGCATTTT
CDR3aa: CASSPTGWEPQHF

j_gene: TRBJ2-2
d_gene: TRBD1
abundance: .
v_gene: TRBV3-1/TRBV3-2
CDR3nt: TGTGCCAGCAGTCGCCCGTACAGGGGGCAGAACACCGGGGAGCTGTTTTTT
CDR3aa: CASSRPYRGQNTGELFF

j_gene: TRBJ1-5
d_gene: TRBD1
abundance: .
v_gene: TRBV2
CDR3nt: TGTGCCAGCAGTGAGGACAGGGACGATCAGCCCCAGCATTTT
CDR3aa: CASSEDRDDQPQHF

j_gene: TRBJ2-7
d_gene: .
abundance: once
v_gene: TRBV19
CDR3nt: TGTGCCAGTAGTAATTCGGGTCCACCTACGACGCAGTACTTC
CDR3aa: CASSNSGPPTTQYF